This entry lists 23 T cell receptor beta chains sequenced from one sample in a study of T cells in localized non-small cell lung cancer. Libraries were prepared by immunoSEQ multiplex PCR; TCRdb keeps only in-frame clonotypes and omits some of them. The data show around 15,000 clones, more than 80% seen once. The sample was peripheral blood, taken before any cancer treatment. All receptors derive from a woman aged 40-69 years with stage I lung adenocarcinoma.

The gene calls are TRBV5-1 and TRBJ2-1, with D possibly TRBD2 on 7 matching bases. The V end was cut by 4 bases, the J end by 6 bases, with 14 bases between. The CDR3 consists of 14 residues. Germline V gene lookup returns CDR1 SGHRS and CDR2 YFSETQ. DNA of the CDR3: TGCGCCAGCAGCGATACGGGGGGCATCAATGAGCAGTTCTTC. Residues: CASSDTGGINEQFF.

This clone is deemed medium-sized. The rearrangement uses TRBV2 and TRBJ1-3, with a possible D match to TRBD1 (5 bases). Germline V CDR1 and CDR2: SNHLY, FYNNEI. V lost 5 bases and J lost 4, with 12 bases in between. CDR3 length equals 14 residues. CDR3 protein: CASSPDTGGNTIYF. CDR3 nucleotide sequence: TGTGCCAGCAGTCCGGACACGGGCGGAAACACCATATATTTT.

The J gene is TRBJ2-1, the V gene TRBV30; TRBD2 agrees at 11 bases. The CDR3 spans 14 residues. The V segment lost 3 bases and the J segment 6 bases; nucleotides outside the gene matches: 4. CDR1 is GTSNPN, CDR2 SVGIG, per germline (reference sequence). CDR3 bases: TGTGCCTGGAGCGGGCTAGCGGGGGGCAATGAGCAGTTCTTC. This encodes CAWSGLAGGNEQFF. Using reference TRBV30 and TRBJ2-1 for the parts outside the CDR3, the full variable domain is SQTIHQWPATLVQPVGSPLSLECTVEGTSNPNLYWYRQAAGRGLQLLFYSVGIGQISSEVPQNLSASRPQDRQFILSSKKLLLSDSGFYLCAWSGLAGGNEQFFGPGTRLTVL.

The rearrangement links TRBV7-2 to TRBJ1-6; a possible D gene is TRBD1 (6 bases). CDR1 is SGHTA, CDR2 FQGNSA, per germline. Between the trimmed V and J ends, which lost 5 bases and 7 bases, there was a span of 15 bases. This CDR3 region has 15 residues. CDR3 sequence (DNA): TGTGCCAGCAGCAGACAGGCCCGAGGCAATTCACCCCTCCACTTT. This codes for CASSRQARGNSPLHF. The entire variable domain, with the rest obtained from reference TRBV7-2 and TRBJ1-6, is as follows: GAGVSQSPSNKVTEKGKDVELRCDPISGHTALYWYRQSLGQGLEFLIYFQGNSAPDKSGLPSDRFSAERTGGSVSTLTIQRTQQEDSAVYLCASSRQARGNSPLHFGNGTRLTVT.

The chain has TRBV19 and TRBJ2-7, with D maybe TRBD2 (6 bases). Germline V CDR1 and CDR2: LNHDA, SQIVND (reference sequence). Trimming shortened V by 4 bases and J by 3 bases, and 16 bases separated the two germline ends. The CDR3 consists of 15 residues. CDR3 DNA sequence: TGTGCCAGTAGTAGTGTGGAGGGCCTCGACTACGAGCAGTACTTC. Its translation: CASSSVEGLDYEQYF.

In the case of this clone: Germline and junction disagree at one end, which may indicate a read error. The chain couples TRBV6-5 to TRBJ1-1; 7 bases agree with TRBD1. The CDR3 runs to 14 residues. CDR1 is MNHEY, CDR2 SVGAGI, per germline. The CDR3 protein is CASREGALTPRPHF. The CDR3 DNA sequence: TGTGCCAGCAGGGAGGGGGCGCTTACCCCTCGCCCCCATTTT.

The CDR3 protein is CASLTPPGQGVYEQYF. CDR3 DNA sequence: TGTGCCAGCCTCACCCCACCGGGACAGGGTGTCTACGAGCAGTACTTC. The J gene is TRBJ2-7, the V gene TRBV28, with 9 nucleotides matching TRBD1. The J segment lost 3 bases and the V segment lost 8 bases, leaving 14 bases of the junction unmatched. In germline, CDR1 is MDHEN, CDR2 SYDVKM. The CDR3 is 16 amino acids.

V and J are TRBV7-3 and TRBJ2-3; D unclear. Deletions cut 3 bases from V and 4 bases from J, with 11 bases between. The CDR3 has 14 residues. Germline V gene data show CDR1 as SGHTA and CDR2 as FQGTGA. CDR3 amino acids: CASSLGDTADTQYF. Here the CDR3 DNA reads TGTGCCAGCAGCTTGGGCGATACAGCAGATACGCAGTATTTT.

The chain links TRBV6-1 to TRBJ2-7, with 10 bases lining up with TRBD1. CDR3 length: 16 amino acids. The V gene end was trimmed by 2 bases and the J gene end by 5 bases; junction bases not matched to a gene: 9. From germline, CDR1 is MNHNS and CDR2 SASEGT. The CDR3 spells CASSESQDRGVHEQYF. The CDR3 bases are TGTGCCAGCAGTGAAAGCCAGGACAGGGGGGTCCACGAGCAGTACTTC.

V and J are TRBV6-4 and TRBJ2-3, with 10 nucleotides matching TRBD2. V dropped 6 bases and J dropped 2; count of bases not matched to a gene: 5. Germline assignment: CDR1 MRHNA and CDR2 SNTAGT. CDR3 length equals 15 residues. The CDR3 nucleotides read TGTGCCAGCAGACCCCTAGCGGGGGTCACAGATACGCAGTATTTT. Amino acids: CASRPLAGVTDTQYF.

CDR3 bases: TGTGCCATCAGTGGGGGACAGTTTCATTCACCCCTCCACTTT. It specifies CAISGGQFHSPLHF. The V gene is TRBV10-3, the J gene TRBJ1-6, with TRBD1 matching over 7 bases. The CDR3 is 14 amino acids. Germline V gene sequence: CDR1 ENHRY, CDR2 SYGVKD. V lost 4 bases, J lost 8 bases, and 5 bases stayed unmatched.

The J gene is TRBJ1-4, the V gene TRBV30; the D is unclear. V was cut by 0 bases and J by 0 bases, with 11 bases left in between. The CDR3 spans 16 residues. CDR1 and CDR2 (germline): GTSNPN, SVGIG (reference sequence). CDR3 DNA sequence: TGTGCCTGGAGTGTACGTCGGCGGGCAACTAATGAAAAACTGTTTTTT. It yields the protein CAWSVRRRATNEKLFF.

This clone came up once. V usage is TRBV28 and J usage is TRBJ2-7, with 12 nucleotides matching TRBD2. With V trimmed by 7 bases and J by 0 bases, 10 bases remained unmatched. The CDR3 covers 17 residues. The germline V gene has CDR1 MDHEN and CDR2 SYDVKM. The CDR3 region is CASIPTGLAGNSYEQYF. Written as DNA, the CDR3 is TGTGCCAGCATCCCGACTGGACTAGCGGGGAACTCCTACGAGCAGTACTTC. Filled out from reference TRBV28 and TRBJ2-7, the complete variable domain reads DVKVTQSSRYLVKRTGEKVFLECVQDMDHENMFWYRQDPGLGLRLIYFSYDVKMKEKGDIPEGYSVSREKKERFSLILESASTNQTSMYLCASIPTGLAGNSYEQYFGPGTRLTVT.

The rearrangement joins TRBV18 to TRBJ2-7; 9 bases match TRBD1. V lost 5 bases, J lost 5 bases, and 10 bases stayed unmatched. The CDR3 is 15 residues long. Germline CDR1 KGHSH, CDR2 LQKENI. The CDR3 loop reads CASSSTPGQGNEQYF. Written as DNA, the CDR3 is TGTGCCAGCTCATCTACACCGGGACAGGGAAACGAGCAGTACTTC.

This chain connects TRBV9 to TRBJ1-1; D perhaps matches TRBD1 (5 bases). Germline-derived CDR1 and CDR2 are SGDLS and YYNGEE. V was trimmed by 4 bases and J by 1 base, leaving 17 bases between them. The CDR3 totals 16 residues. CDR3 sequence reads: CASSSRVKGANTEAFF. Here the CDR3 DNA reads TGTGCCAGCAGCTCCCGAGTGAAAGGGGCGAACACTGAAGCTTTCTTT.

The chain uses TRBV30 and TRBJ2-5; 12 bases line up with TRBD2. The CDR3 has 15 residues. CDR1 is GTSNPN, CDR2 SVGIG, per germline (reference sequence). With 4 bases clipped from V and 2 bases from J, the junction kept 5 bases outside the gene matches. CDR3 DNA sequence: TGTGCCTGGACCGAGACTAGCGGGGGACAAGAGACCCAGTACTTC. Encoded protein: CAWTETSGGQETQYF. Using reference TRBV30 and TRBJ2-5 for the parts outside the CDR3, the full variable domain is SQTIHQWPATLVQPVGSPLSLECTVEGTSNPNLYWYRQAAGRGLQLLFYSVGIGQISSEVPQNLSASRPQDRQFILSSKKLLLSDSGFYLCAWTETSGGQETQYFGPGTRLLVL.

The rearrangement links TRBV7-2 to TRBJ2-5; 11 nucleotides agree with TRBD2. The CDR3 sequence is 16 residues long. Trimming at V came to 0 bases and at J to 5 bases, leaving 5 bases not matched to a gene. Germline V gives CDR1 SGHTA, CDR2 FQGNSA. Here the CDR3 reads CASSLASGGVWETQYF. In DNA form, the CDR3 reads TGTGCCAGCAGCTTAGCTAGCGGGGGGGTGTGGGAGACCCAGTACTTC.

The rearrangement joins TRBV11-2 to TRBJ2-3; 11 bases match TRBD1. The junction had 7 bases not matched to a gene; V was cut back by 5 bases and J by 6 bases. Germline CDR1 is SGHAT and CDR2 is FQNNGV. CDR3 length equals 15 residues. The CDR3: CASSPRDRGLDTQYF. In DNA form, the CDR3 reads TGTGCCAGCAGCCCCAGGGACAGGGGGTTGGATACGCAGTATTTT.

This chain links TRBV6-6 with TRBJ2-6; unclear D gene. The CDR3 extends over 15 amino acids. Germline CDR1 MNHNY, CDR2 SVGAGI (reference sequence). V was trimmed by 6 bases and J by 2 bases, leaving 11 bases between them. CDR3 in amino acids: CASRTGTTGANVLTF. The CDR3 DNA is TGTGCCAGCAGAACCGGAACCACTGGGGCCAACGTCCTGACTTTC.

The chain is built from TRBV7-6 and TRBJ2-2; TRBD1 matches 7 bases. This CDR3 contains 15 residues. CDR1 is SGHVS, CDR2 FNYEAQ, per germline. With 5 bases clipped from V and 1 base from J, the junction kept 4 bases outside the gene matches. The CDR3 region has the DNA TGTGCCAGCAGCCGAGGGACAGAGAACACCGGGGAGCTGTTTTTT. Translation gives CASSRGTENTGELFF.

Here the CDR3 reads CASSLRDRVTTNEKLFF. In nucleotides, the CDR3 is TGTGCCAGCAGCCTCCGGGACAGGGTAACAACTAATGAAAAACTGTTTTTT. The rearrangement uses TRBV7-8 and TRBJ1-4; 9 bases line up with TRBD1. The CDR3 spans 17 residues. Germline CDR1 reads SGHVS; CDR2 reads FQNEAQ. The ends lost 5 bases at V and 0 bases at J; junction bases unmatched: 7.

The rearrangement joins TRBV12-5 to TRBJ2-3; TRBD1 aligns across 12 bases. There are 17 residues in the CDR3. Trimming took 1 base from V and 4 from J; bases not matched to a gene: 6. CDR1 is LGHNT, CDR2 FRNRAP, per germline. The chain's CDR3 is CASGLAGTGGFADTQYF. CDR3 DNA sequence: TGTGCTAGTGGTTTGGCCGGGACAGGGGGCTTCGCAGATACGCAGTATTTT.

This clone was seen once. J is TRBJ1-3 and V is TRBV28, with TRBD1 matching 7 bases. The CDR3 consists of 15 residues. From germline, CDR1 is MDHEN and CDR2 SYDVKM. V trimming: 7 bases; J trimming: 0 bases; junction bases outside the gene matches: 6. The DNA of the CDR3 is TGTGCCAGCACCAGCGGACAGGCCTCTGGAAACACCATATATTTT. Its translation: CASTSGQASGNTIYF.